The rows below give T cell receptor beta chains drawn from one sample of a study of blood T cell repertoires in COVID-19. TCRdb's copy holds only in-frame clones and misses some; the assay was immunoSEQ multiplex PCR. The sample includes over 200,000 clones, approximately 84% of them seen just once. The material sequenced was peripheral blood. All receptors derive from a woman older than 75 with acute or convalescent COVID-19. Both conserved end residues are part of each CDR3. A D gene is named only where the DNA matches it firmly.

.	TRBV6-5	TRBJ1-5	CASSRLSDNQPQHF
TRBD1	TRBV7-2	TRBJ2-7	CASSLRDRGTGLLNYEQYF
.	TRBV19	TRBJ1-6	CASNLQGNSPLHF
TRBD2	TRBV9	TRBJ2-7	CASSVSSGGSYEQYF
TRBD1	TRBV11-2	TRBJ1-2	CASSRNRDRGTTF
.	TRBV5-5	TRBJ2-5	CASSAQPRQYQETQYF
.	TRBV19	TRBJ2-5	CASNPGTLETQYF
.	TRBV6-1	TRBJ1-6	CASSEILGSVGLALHF
.	TRBV6-2/TRBV6-3	TRBJ2-2	CASSYGGPRTGELFF
TRBD2	TRBV6-5	TRBJ2-1	CASSYSTSGGPNEQFF
.	TRBV7-2	TRBJ2-5	CASSLDARGAQETQYF
.	TRBV6-6	TRBJ2-2	CASSGGWGDTGELFF
TRBD2	TRBV19	TRBJ2-5	CASRASGAGETQYF
.	TRBV7-8	TRBJ2-7	CASTLPGVSYEQYF
.	TRBV6-1	TRBJ2-7	CASSEREPGSYEQYF
TRBD2	TRBV28	TRBJ2-5	CASSLWASGQETQYF
TRBD1	TRBV29-1	TRBJ1-2	CSVDEGTGVYGYTF
.	TRBV19	TRBJ1-2	CASSIGRTVNPAMYTF
.	TRBV28	TRBJ1-5	CASSPGYLRNQPQHF
.	TRBV11-2	TRBJ2-1	CASSLNRDYFNEQFF
TRBD1	TRBV4-1	TRBJ1-5	CASSRTGTADQPQHF
.	TRBV6-5	TRBJ1-3	CASSWTASSGNTIYF
.	TRBV2	TRBJ1-2	CASSPGENYGYTF
.	TRBV18	TRBJ2-5	CASSPPQEGTQYF
.	TRBV3-1/TRBV3-2	TRBJ2-3	CASSQGGILTDTQYF
.	TRBV6-5	TRBJ1-2	CASTYTGGGYTF
TRBD1	TRBV6-1	TRBJ1-6	CASSDQAGGPRNSPLHF
.	TRBV3-1/TRBV3-2	TRBJ1-1	CASSQGGHTEAFF
TRBD2	TRBV19	TRBJ2-3	CASSGRLAGLTDTQYF
TRBD1	TRBV19	TRBJ1-1	CASSVQGLNTEAFF
TRBD1	TRBV9	TRBJ2-1	CASSVPPQGNEQFF
TRBD1	TRBV6-1	TRBJ1-1	CASSEMTGLTEAFF
.	TRBV27	TRBJ1-6	CASSLRMPWGPSSSYNSPLHF
TRBD1	TRBV27	TRBJ2-1	CASSLGDSTYRKPNEQFF
TRBD2	TRBV10-3	TRBJ2-7	CAISAREGGEQYF
TRBD1	TRBV6-5	TRBJ1-6	CASRRDRNSPLHF
.	TRBV3-1/TRBV3-2	TRBJ1-1	CASSHTELGQPTEAFF
.	TRBV30	TRBJ1-2	CAWSPVYGYTF
.	TRBV19	TRBJ2-4	CASSILGAKNIQYF
.	TRBV19	TRBJ2-3	CASSITSRTDTQYF
.	TRBV7-9	TRBJ1-2	CASSLITAARSGYTF
.	TRBV5-4	TRBJ1-5	CASSLGSGAGDNQPQHF
TRBD2	TRBV24-1	TRBJ2-3	CATSGGAESQDTQYF
TRBD1	TRBV6-5	TRBJ1-2	CASEAGTGAYGYTF
.	TRBV27	TRBJ2-7	CASTPHGTYEQYF
.	TRBV6-5	TRBJ2-3	CASSTERDTQYF
.	TRBV12-3/TRBV12-4	TRBJ2-5	CASSLASGETQYF
TRBD2	TRBV5-7	TRBJ2-7	CASSLAGGAFGGEQYF
TRBD1	TRBV3-1/TRBV3-2	TRBJ1-6	CASSRMGQSSYNSPLHF
TRBD2	TRBV29-1	TRBJ2-3	CSVAASGASTDTQYF